This T cell receptor beta chain was identified during a study of cytomegalovirus exposure and HLA in healthy donors. Study at large: Falling in the Caucasian-associated ancestry cluster were less than 85% of approximately 400 genotyped donors. Study-wide points: Later analysis identified about 18,000 TCR beta sequences associated with HLA alleles, using a false discovery rate threshold of 0.05.

The PCR ran on 60 Vbeta and 13 Jbeta primers. Method: immunoSEQ multiplex PCR; TCRdb's copy keeps in-frame clones and lacks some. The sample records roughly 73,000 clones, about four fifths being singletons. Trimming removed 5 bases at V and 6 bases at J, with 9 bases between. CDR3 length: 12 amino acids. The germline V gene has CDR1 LNHNV and CDR2 YYDKDF (reference sequence). As regards this clone: Its target is unknown.

This clonotype was obtained from a man aged 35 to 55 in good health and CMV-seronegative. Sequencing was performed on PBMCs. V usage is TRBV15 and J usage is TRBJ2-3; D perhaps matches TRBD2 (6 bases). The CDR3 spells CATSLRGDTQYF. DNA of the CDR3: TGTGCCACCAGCCTACGGGGGGATACGCAGTATTTT.